This TCR beta chain was identified in a study of early T cells in non-severe SARS-CoV-2 infection. Study-wide background: The authors sequenced bulk RNA from unsorted whole blood, leaving chains unpaired.

Molecules of cDNA were individually given unique molecular identifiers that were attached to them. A single record per CDR3 protein comes from TCRdb applying MiXCR to the 5' RACE reads. The table lists around 70,000 distinct CDR3 sequences, about 12% of them singletons, with around 4% in the top ten. Many counts were recorded for this clonotype. The source is an adult who was a healthcare worker with PCR-confirmed SARS-CoV-2 infection or an uninfected control (not recorded which). The material sequenced was whole blood.

DNA of the CDR3: TGTGCCAGCAGCCGTTCCTGGGGTTTGGAGTGGGGTGAGCAGTTCTTC. It is translated as CASSRSWGLEWGEQFF. V usage is TRBV7-6 and J usage is TRBJ2-1; D uncertain. Between the trimmed V and J ends, which lost 5 bases and 9 bases, there was a span of 23 bases. From germline, CDR1 is SGHVS and CDR2 FNYEAQ. The length of the CDR3 is 16 residues.